This TCR beta chain came from a study of neoadjuvant nivolumab and ipilimumab in lung cancer. Findings and limits, study-wide: Pretherapy blood TCR richness correlated positively with resected tumor richness. TCR receptors were sequenced in few samples. Resected tumors had greater TCR richness and clonality than uninvolved lung.

As for this clone: Antigen specificity is unknown.

V shed 2 bases, J shed 4 bases, and the junction held 11 bases outside the gene matches. The CDR3 has 17 amino acids. Germline CDR1 reads MGHDK; CDR2 reads SYGVNS. Some clones are missing from TCRdb's copy, which holds only in-frame ones; the method was immunoSEQ multiplex PCR. The sample has more than 10,000 clones; approximately 94% are singletons. The sequence was collected from an adult with non-small cell lung cancer. The chain joins TRBV25-1 to TRBJ2-5; 9 bases match TRBD2. The material was peripheral blood, obtained after neoadjuvant nivolumab, alone or with ipilimumab, at or shortly before surgery. For the CDR3, the DNA is TGTGCCAGCAGTGAACTAGGAGCGGGAGGCGGGCCAGAGACCCAGTACTTC. It is translated as CASSELGAGGGPETQYF.